This is a list of T cell receptor beta chains from one sample in a study of blood T cell repertoires in COVID-19. Data came from immunoSEQ multiplex PCR; TCRdb stores just in-frame clones and leaves some out. This repertoire shows a few hundred thousand clones, around 85% found once; its top ten account for 2% to 3%. The sample taken for sequencing was PBMCs or T cells enriched from blood (not recorded which). These receptor sequences come from a woman between 50 and 59 years old who had recovered from COVID-19. Both conserved end residues are part of each CDR3. D genes are given only for firm matches. Expanded clones are given a class, and other clones once, few, many or no size at all.

cdr3_length	clone_size	d_call	v_call	j_call	cdr3_aa	cdr3_nt
14	.	.	TRBV15	TRBJ1-6	CATSRDVSDSPLHF	TGTGCCACCAGCAGAGACGTTTCGGATTCACCCCTCCACTTT
14	.	TRBD1	TRBV5-6	TRBJ1-1	CASSSRTGLTEAFF	TGTGCCAGCAGCAGCAGGACAGGCCTCACTGAAGCTTTCTTT
15	.	.	TRBV30	TRBJ1-5	CAWSPDSNSNQPQHF	TGTGCCTGGAGCCCAGACAGTAATAGCAATCAGCCCCAGCATTTT
13	.	TRBD2	TRBV4-2	TRBJ2-2	CASSLSGSGELFF	TGTGCCAGCAGCCTCAGCGGGAGTGGGGAGCTGTTTTTT
15	.	TRBD1	TRBV5-4	TRBJ1-1	CASSLLPGGFTEAFF	TGTGCCAGCAGCCTACTTCCAGGGGGCTTTACTGAAGCTTTCTTT
18	.	.	TRBV5-1	TRBJ2-1	CASSPGPGGRGASNEQFF	TGCGCCAGCAGCCCCGGGCCGGGGGGCCGGGGGGCGAGCAATGAGCAGTTCTTC
16	.	.	TRBV27	TRBJ2-7	CASSLSIPGVSYEQYF	TGTGCCAGCAGTTTATCAATCCCGGGGGTAAGCTACGAGCAGTACTTC
12	.	.	TRBV7-2	TRBJ2-7	CASSFTAYEQYF	TGTGCCAGCAGCTTTACAGCTTACGAGCAGTACTTC
16	.	TRBD1	TRBV28	TRBJ2-7	CASSLTGTGSSYEQYF	TGTGCCAGCAGCCTAACCGGGACAGGGAGCTCCTACGAGCAGTACTTC
13	.	.	TRBV9	TRBJ1-2	CASSLGDISGYTF	TGTGCCAGCAGCCTCGGGGACATCAGTGGCTACACCTTC
17	once	.	TRBV11-2	TRBJ2-1	CASSREGRGGPYNEQFF	TGTGCCAGCAGCCGCGAGGGTAGGGGGGGCCCCTACAATGAGCAGTTCTTC
15	.	.	TRBV20-1	TRBJ1-1	CSASPAEGRYTEAFF	TGCAGTGCTAGTCCCGCGGAGGGACGATACACTGAAGCTTTCTTT
15	.	.	TRBV18	TRBJ1-1	CASSGEAIRDTEAFF	TGTGCCAGCTCAGGGGAGGCTATTAGAGACACTGAAGCTTTCTTT
15	.	.	TRBV15	TRBJ1-1	CATSRDQGTNTEAFF	TGTGCCACCAGCAGAGATCAGGGGACGAACACTGAAGCTTTCTTT
14	.	TRBD1	TRBV28	TRBJ1-2	CASCKGGTGGGYTF	TGTGCCAGCTGCAAAGGGGGGACAGGGGGTGGCTACACCTTC
15	.	.	TRBV5-1	TRBJ1-1	CASSATGLMNTEAFF	TGCGCCAGCAGCGCGACAGGCCTTATGAACACTGAAGCTTTCTTT
19	.	TRBD1	TRBV6-1	TRBJ1-4	CASSETGGTNLATNEKLFF	TGTGCCAGCAGTGAAACAGGGGGGACCAACCTTGCAACTAATGAAAAACTGTTTTTT
14	.	.	TRBV5-1	TRBJ1-1	CASSFAGKETEAFF	TGCGCCAGCAGCTTTGCGGGGAAGGAGACTGAAGCTTTCTTT
13	.	.	TRBV19	TRBJ1-4	CASSVSRGEKLFF	TGTGCCAGTAGTGTGAGTCGTGGTGAAAAACTGTTTTTT
12	.	.	TRBV11-1	TRBJ2-5	CASRQTGRTQYF	TGTGCCAGCCGCCAAACCGGGAGAACCCAGTACTTC
16	.	TRBD1	TRBV6-6	TRBJ1-6	CASTQVPGQGRAPLHF	TGTGCCAGCACTCAGGTCCCAGGACAGGGTAGGGCACCCCTCCACTTT
13	.	.	TRBV4-3	TRBJ2-3	CASSFGGTDTQYF	TGCGCCAGCAGTTTCGGGGGCACAGATACGCAGTATTTT
15	.	TRBD1	TRBV5-1	TRBJ1-5	CASSWGDRGNQPQHF	TGCGCCAGCAGCTGGGGGGACAGGGGCAATCAGCCCCAGCATTTT
16	once	.	TRBV18	TRBJ1-3	CASSPSKSGTGNTIYF	TGTGCCAGCTCACCATCGAAGTCAGGGACAGGAAACACCATATATTTT
15	.	.	TRBV6-2/TRBV6-3	TRBJ1-6	CASSYSGTKNSPLHF	TGTGCCAGCAGTTACTCCGGGACAAAGAATTCACCCCTCCACTTT
13	.	.	TRBV29-1	TRBJ1-1	CSVLQVLNTEAFF	TGCAGCGTTTTACAGGTTTTGAACACTGAAGCTTTCTTT
15	many	TRBD1	TRBV5-4	TRBJ2-3	CASSLDRGVTDTQYF	TGTGCCAGCAGCTTGGACAGGGGGGTCACAGATACGCAGTATTTT
16	.	.	TRBV7-9	TRBJ1-1	CASSLATTATNTEAFF	TGTGCCAGCAGCTTAGCCACGACAGCTACGAACACTGAAGCTTTCTTT
14	.	.	TRBV5-4	TRBJ1-2	CASSPGSRDYGYTF	TGTGCCAGCAGCCCGGGTTCTCGGGACTATGGCTACACCTTC
16	.	TRBD1	TRBV5-1	TRBJ2-2	CASSQQGARKAGELFF	TGCGCCAGCAGCCAACAGGGGGCTAGGAAGGCCGGGGAGCTGTTTTTT
15	few	TRBD1	TRBV25-1	TRBJ2-5	CASSGRTGTWETQYF	TGTGCCAGCAGTGGGAGGACAGGGACATGGGAGACCCAGTACTTC
16	.	.	TRBV27	TRBJ2-4	CASRLWASGAKNIQYF	TGTGCCAGCAGGCTTTGGGCCTCGGGGGCCAAAAACATTCAGTACTTC
13	.	.	TRBV6-5	TRBJ2-5	CASSPRGGETQYF	TGTGCCAGCAGTCCCCGGGGTGGGGAGACCCAGTACTTC
17	.	.	TRBV7-8	TRBJ1-5	CASSFRGDIYSNQPQHF	TGTGCCAGCAGCTTCAGGGGCGACATTTATAGCAATCAGCCCCAGCATTTT
14	.	.	TRBV2	TRBJ1-5	CASSAGPGLRPQHF	TGTGCCAGCAGTGCAGGGCCAGGCCTCCGGCCCCAGCATTTT
21	.	TRBD1	TRBV10-3	TRBJ2-1	CAISGSLKPGQAGGHYNEQFF	TGTGCCATCAGTGGATCTTTAAAACCGGGACAGGCCGGAGGACACTACAATGAGCAGTTCTTC
15	.	TRBD2	TRBV2	TRBJ2-5	CASSDALAGSGTQYF	TGTGCCAGCAGTGATGCCCTAGCGGGGTCGGGGACCCAGTACTTC
17	.	.	TRBV18	TRBJ1-5	CASSRTERVSSNQPQHF	TGTGCCAGCTCACGAACGGAGAGGGTGTCTAGCAATCAGCCCCAGCATTTT
10	.	.	TRBV19	TRBJ1-1	CATGGTEAFF	TGTGCCACGGGGGGCACTGAAGCTTTCTTT
13	few	.	TRBV12-3/TRBV12-4	TRBJ1-2	CASSSLAGRRYTF	TGTGCCAGCAGTTCCCTTGCGGGGCGGCGCTACACCTTC